A single T cell receptor beta chain is shown here with its context. Assay: immunoSEQ multiplex PCR; the TCRdb copy retains only in-frame clones and omits some. Altogether over 200,000 clones are present, about 88% being singletons, with the ten largest covering 4.5% to 5.5%. This entry comes from a study of blood T cell repertoires in COVID-19. Study as a whole: The United States, Italy and Spain provided the acute and convalescent COVID-19 samples. Nucleic acid was either cDNA or gDNA, and it came from T cells, B-cell-depleted T cells, or PBMCs.

In assigning cohorts, the study relied on participant-reported clinical history. Contact with a PCR-confirmed or clinician-diagnosed COVID-19 case occurred within 2 weeks of entry. Germline CDR1 SGHRS, CDR2 YFSETQ. The V end was cut by 5 bases, the J end by 1 base, with 15 bases between. The CDR3 contains 15 residues. This receptor was taken from a woman under 40 who had been exposed to COVID-19. Specimen: PBMCs or T cells enriched from blood (not recorded which). The chain combines TRBV5-1 with TRBJ1-2, with D tentatively TRBD1 (6 bases). CDR3 residues: CASSFVSDSNYGYTF. In DNA, the CDR3 is TGCGCCAGCAGTTTTGTATCGGACAGTAACTATGGCTACACCTTC.